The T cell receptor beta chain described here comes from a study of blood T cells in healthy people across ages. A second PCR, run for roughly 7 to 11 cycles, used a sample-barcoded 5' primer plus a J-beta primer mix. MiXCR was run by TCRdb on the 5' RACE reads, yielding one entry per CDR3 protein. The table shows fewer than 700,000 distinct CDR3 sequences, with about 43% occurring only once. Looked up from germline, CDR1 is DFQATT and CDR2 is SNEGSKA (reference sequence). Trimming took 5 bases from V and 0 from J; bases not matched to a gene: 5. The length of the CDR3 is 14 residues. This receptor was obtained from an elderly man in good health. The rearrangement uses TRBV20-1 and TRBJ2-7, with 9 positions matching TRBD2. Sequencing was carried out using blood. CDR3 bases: TGCAGTGCTTTGAAGCGGGGGGCCTCCTACGAGCAGTACTTC. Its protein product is CSALKRGASYEQYF.